These 29 T cell receptor beta chains share one sample of origin, sequenced in a study of blood T cell repertoires in COVID-19. The protocol was immunoSEQ multiplex PCR, while the TCRdb copy is restricted to in-frame clones and leaves out a portion. The sample contains 200,000 or so clones, around 86% of which appear only once. The sequencing input was PBMCs or T cells enriched from blood (not recorded which). The receptors here all came from a young man in a cohort exposed to, infected with or recovered from COVID-19 (not recorded which).

The gene calls are TRBV11-2 and TRBJ1-1, with D possibly matching TRBD1 (5 bases). V lost 4 bases and J lost 6, with 9 bases in between. Germline CDR1 SGHAT, CDR2 FQNNGV. CDR3 length: 12 amino acids. CDR3 residues: CASSSGTAEAFF. The CDR3, as DNA: TGTGCCAGCAGCTCAGGGACTGCTGAAGCTTTCTTT.

A word on this clone: At one boundary the junction diverges from the germline segment, which might be a read error. The chain uses TRBV6-1 and TRBJ1-1; 10 nucleotides line up with TRBD1. This CDR3 has 15 residues. In germline, CDR1 is MNHNS, CDR2 SASEGT. CDR3 amino acids: CASGDRGRGSTEAFF. The CDR3 DNA follows: TGTGCCAGCGGTGACAGGGGGCGTGGGAGCACTGAAGCTTTCTTT.

The count of this clone is one. The chain has TRBV7-2 and TRBJ1-5, with D perhaps matching TRBD1 (5 bases). Germline CDR1 SGHTA, CDR2 FQGNSA. CDR3 length: 17 amino acids. Trimming removed 1 base from V and 7 bases from J, with 20 bases in between. CDR3 loop: CASSLGLAGMVRQPQHF. DNA of the CDR3: TGTGCCAGCAGCTTAGGGTTGGCAGGGATGGTCAGGCAGCCCCAGCATTTT.

The CDR3 DNA reads TGTGCCAGCAGTCCGAAGCGGGAGTCAAGGTACACCGGGGAGCTGTTTTTT. Its translation: CASSPKRESRYTGELFF. V is TRBV28 and J is TRBJ2-2; TRBD2 aligns across 8 bases. V dropped 5 bases and J dropped 3; count of bases not matched to a gene: 11. Germline CDR1 and CDR2: MDHEN and SYDVKM. The CDR3 has 17 amino acids. The entire variable domain, with the rest obtained from reference TRBV28 and TRBJ2-2, is as follows: DVKVTQSSRYLVKRTGEKVFLECVQDMDHENMFWYRQDPGLGLRLIYFSYDVKMKEKGDIPEGYSVSREKKERFSLILESASTNQTSMYLCASSPKRESRYTGELFFGEGSRLTVL.

V usage is TRBV28 and J usage is TRBJ1-1; 7 bases map to TRBD1. Looked up from germline, CDR1 is MDHEN and CDR2 is SYDVKM. The CDR3 spans 14 residues. V lost 3 bases to trimming and J lost 6 bases; unmatched junction nucleotides: 7. DNA of the CDR3: TGTGCCAGCAGTTTTGGCGACAGGGTTTCTGAAGCTTTCTTT. It codes for CASSFGDRVSEAFF. The full variable domain, with the rest looked up from reference TRBV28 and TRBJ1-1, is DVKVTQSSRYLVKRTGEKVFLECVQDMDHENMFWYRQDPGLGLRLIYFSYDVKMKEKGDIPEGYSVSREKKERFSLILESASTNQTSMYLCASSFGDRVSEAFFGQGTRLTVV.

This chain joins TRBV19 and TRBJ1-2; weak D call: TRBD1 (5 bases). Germline CDR1 and CDR2: LNHDA and SQIVND (reference sequence). V lost 5 bases and J 8 bases, leaving 21 bases between the germline ends. The CDR3 totals 15 residues. CDR3: CASSPPRQLGGGYTF. As DNA, the CDR3 is TGTGCCAGTAGTCCCCCCCGACAGCTTGGCGGCGGCTACACCTTC.

The chain is built from TRBV9 and TRBJ2-2; 9 nucleotides line up with TRBD2. The CDR3 covers 17 residues. The V gene's germline CDR1 is SGDLS and CDR2 YYNGEE. The J segment lost 2 bases and the V segment lost 4 bases, leaving 9 bases of the junction unmatched. The CDR3 here is CASSIFPGLANTGELFF. The CDR3 nucleotides read TGTGCCAGCAGCATCTTCCCGGGACTAGCCAACACCGGGGAGCTGTTTTTT. The full variable domain, rest sourced from reference TRBV9 and TRBJ2-2, is DSGVTQTPKHLITATGQRVTLRCSPRSGDLSVYWYQQSLDQGLQFLIQYYNGEERAKGNILERFSAQQFPDLHSELNLSSLELGDSALYFCASSIFPGLANTGELFFGEGSRLTVL.

The chain joins TRBV7-9 to TRBJ1-1, with 8 bases matching TRBD1. V shed 5 bases, J shed 4 bases, and the junction held 15 bases outside the gene matches. This CDR3 comprises 17 residues. Germline CDR1 and CDR2: SEHNR and FQNEAQ (reference sequence). The CDR3 bases are TGTGCCAGCAGCGATTGGACAGGGTCAATTGAAGGCACTGAAGCTTTCTTT. It codes for CASSDWTGSIEGTEAFF.

The chain links TRBV27 to TRBJ2-1; TRBD2 matches at 7 bases. The V segment lost 1 base and the J segment 3 bases; nucleotides outside the gene matches: 6. Germline CDR1 MNHEY, CDR2 SMNVEV (reference sequence). This CDR3 is built from 16 residues. CDR3 amino acids: CASSLFSLADYNEQFF. CDR3 coding DNA: TGTGCCAGCAGTTTATTCAGTCTAGCGGACTACAATGAGCAGTTCTTC.

The chain is built from TRBV5-4 and TRBJ2-5; 7 nucleotides align to TRBD2. Germline CDR1 SGHNT, CDR2 YYREEE (reference sequence). V lost 3 bases to trimming and J lost 3 bases; unmatched junction nucleotides: 5. CDR3 size: 14 residues. The CDR3 spells CASSYTGGEETQYF. In nucleotides, the CDR3 is TGTGCCAGCAGCTATACGGGGGGAGAAGAGACCCAGTACTTC.

The CDR3 DNA sequence: TGTGCCAGCAGCTTACAGGACAGGGCGAACACTGAAGCTTTCTTT. It yields the protein CASSLQDRANTEAFF. The chain couples TRBV11-2 to TRBJ1-1; 8 nucleotides match TRBD1. From germline, CDR1 is SGHAT and CDR2 FQNNGV. J lost 1 base, V lost 2 bases, and 3 bases had no gene match. This CDR3 comprises 15 residues.

This clone has only one observation. The DNA for the CDR3 is TGTGCCAGCAGTTTGGGCCTAGCGGTCCAAGAGACCCAGTACTTC. Protein: CASSLGLAVQETQYF. V gene TRBV28 combines with J gene TRBJ2-5, with TRBD2 identical over 7 bases. CDR1 MDHEN and CDR2 SYDVKM come from the germline V gene. The CDR3 totals 15 residues. Germline trimming cut 3 bases from V and 1 base from J; bases unmatched to any gene: 5.

V gene TRBV7-8 combines with J gene TRBJ1-2; 8 bases align to TRBD1. CDR1 SGHVS and CDR2 FQNEAQ come from the germline V gene. The CDR3 spans 15 residues. V dropped 1 base and J dropped 4; count of bases not matched to a gene: 5. The CDR3 nucleotides are TGTGCCAGCAGCTTAGGCAGGGGGCTAGGCTATGGCTACACCTTC. Amino acid sequence: CASSLGRGLGYGYTF.

The chain couples TRBV5-1 to TRBJ2-7; possibly TRBD1 for D (6 bases). The germline V gene encodes CDR1 SGHRS and CDR2 YFSETQ. The CDR3 is 13 residues long. Deletions cut 4 bases from V and 4 bases from J, with 12 bases between. CDR3 loop: CASSGDTRYEQYF. CDR3 bases: TGCGCCAGCAGCGGGGACACGAGATACGAGCAGTACTTC.

V usage is TRBV28 and J usage is TRBJ1-5; TRBD1 matches at 10 bases. The germline CDR1 and CDR2 sequences are MDHEN and SYDVKM. This CDR3 comprises 15 residues. The V segment lost 3 bases and the J segment 7 bases; nucleotides outside the gene matches: 6. CDR3 sequence reads: CASSLGTGARQPQHF. DNA for the CDR3: TGTGCCAGCAGTTTGGGGACAGGGGCGAGGCAGCCCCAGCATTTT.

V is TRBV6-2 or TRBV6-3 and J is TRBJ2-2, with TRBD2 identical over 9 bases. The CDR3 contains 20 residues. V lost 4 bases to trimming and J lost 7 bases; unmatched junction nucleotides: 22. Germline V gene lookup returns CDR1 MNHEY and CDR2 SVGEGT. The DNA for the CDR3 is TGTGCCAGCAGTTCCGGGTTAGCGGGAGACGGAACCCCAAGGGGCGGGGAGCTGTTTTTT. Its translation: CASSSGLAGDGTPRGGELFF.

In the case of this clone: The sample contains more than one DNA sequence encoding this CDR3. The J gene is TRBJ1-5, the V gene TRBV19, with 9 bases lining up with TRBD1. The CDR3 covers 16 residues. Germline CDR1 is LNHDA and CDR2 is SQIVND (reference sequence). The ends lost 1 base at V and 3 bases at J; junction bases unmatched: 4. The DNA for the CDR3 is TGTGCCAGTAGTATAGGGGGGACAGGGAACAATCAGCCCCAGCATTTT. Translating it yields CASSIGGTGNNQPQHF.

This chain connects TRBV10-2 to TRBJ1-5, with D unresolved. This CDR3 region has 16 residues. The germline V gene has CDR1 WSHSY and CDR2 SAAADI. Trimming cost V 7 bases and J 1 base, with 17 bases left between them. The CDR3 DNA follows: TGCGCCAGCACTCCGAGGGCAACTTGGAGCAATCAGCCCCAGCATTTT. It codes for CASTPRATWSNQPQHF.

This clone was seen more than once but under ten times. V gene TRBV4-3 combines with J gene TRBJ1-2; D unresolved. V was shortened by 2 bases and J by 9 bases, with 22 bases between the two germline ends. The CDR3 length is 16 residues. Germline assignment: CDR1 LGHNA and CDR2 YSLEER. As DNA, the CDR3 is TGCGCCAGCAGCCAATATATGGGAGCAGGAATAAATAGCTACACCTTC. Its protein product is CASSQYMGAGINSYTF.

This chain joins TRBV11-1 and TRBJ2-1; 12 nucleotides line up with TRBD2. CDR1 SGHAT and CDR2 FQDESV come from the germline V gene (reference sequence). Trimming cost V 3 bases and J 7 bases; bases outside gene matches: 7. The CDR3 extends over 16 amino acids. The CDR3 loop is CASSLTTSGSSNEQFF. The DNA for the CDR3 is TGTGCCAGCAGCTTGACGACTAGCGGGAGTTCAAATGAGCAGTTCTTC.

The rearrangement joins TRBV6-2 or TRBV6-3 to TRBJ2-1; TRBD2 matches at 15 bases. The CDR3 has 17 residues. The germline V gene encodes CDR1 MNHEY and CDR2 SVGEGT. Losses at the gene ends were 6 bases for V and 8 bases for J; bases not matched to a gene: 11. CDR3 amino acids: CASSPGLAGGPRYEQFF. The CDR3 nucleotides read TGTGCCAGCAGCCCCGGACTAGCGGGAGGGCCGCGCTATGAGCAGTTCTTC.

The chain is built from TRBV19 and TRBJ2-7; D is possibly TRBD1 (5 bases). Trimming shortened V by 5 bases and J by 2 bases, and 16 bases separated the two germline ends. The CDR3 is 15 residues long. Germline lookup yields CDR1 LNHDA and CDR2 SQIVND (reference sequence). Here the CDR3 reads CASSPAALGPYEQYF. The DNA for the CDR3 is TGTGCCAGTAGTCCTGCTGCATTGGGGCCCTACGAGCAGTACTTC.

The chain uses TRBV29-1 and TRBJ1-1, with D perhaps matching TRBD1 (5 bases). The V gene lost 4 bases and the J gene lost 0 bases, with 18 bases spanning the gap. CDR3 length: 16 residues. Germline V lookup: CDR1 SQVTM, CDR2 ANQGSEA. CDR3 in amino acids: CSVGGGTLPVNTEAFF. In nucleotides, the CDR3 is TGCAGCGTTGGGGGCGGGACCTTACCCGTGAACACTGAAGCTTTCTTT.

V is TRBV28 and J is TRBJ1-1; 7 positions agree with TRBD1. There are 15 residues in the CDR3. Germline loops: CDR1 MDHEN, CDR2 SYDVKM. Trimming cost V 8 bases and J 4 bases; bases outside gene matches: 13. CDR3 DNA: TGTGCCAGCTCGACCTTCAAGACAGGGAGCACTGAAGCTTTCTTT. It codes for CASSTFKTGSTEAFF.

The chain couples TRBV28 to TRBJ1-2; 8 bases are shared with TRBD1. The CDR3 runs to 15 residues. The ends lost 3 bases at V and 2 bases at J; junction bases unmatched: 5. Germline V gene data show CDR1 as MDHEN and CDR2 as SYDVKM. CDR3 protein: CASSFDRGSNYGYTF. CDR3 sequence (DNA): TGTGCCAGCAGTTTCGACAGGGGCTCGAACTATGGCTACACCTTC.

V usage is TRBV6-2 or TRBV6-3 and J usage is TRBJ2-1; TRBD1 is a possible D gene (6 bases). Trimming removed 5 bases at V and 6 bases at J, with 17 bases between. The germline gives CDR1 MNHEY, CDR2 SVGEGT. The CDR3 has 15 amino acids. DNA of the CDR3: TGTGCCAGCAGTGAGTGGACAGCAAAGGGCAATGAGCAGTTCTTC. Encoded protein: CASSEWTAKGNEQFF.

The rearrangement joins TRBV27 to TRBJ2-7; TRBD2 might be the D (6 bases). Germline V gene data show CDR1 as MNHEY and CDR2 as SMNVEV (reference sequence). V was cut by 2 bases and J by 2 bases, with 13 bases left in between. This CDR3 has 15 residues. This CDR3 is CASSLARGVTYEQYF. In nucleotides, the CDR3 is TGTGCCAGCAGTTTAGCCCGCGGGGTCACCTACGAGCAGTACTTC.

With respect to this clone: Different DNA sequences within this sample yield the same CDR3. This chain connects TRBV6-6 to TRBJ2-2; no clear D gene. Deletions cut 3 bases from V and 0 bases from J, with 5 bases between. The germline V gene has CDR1 MNHNY and CDR2 SVGAGI (reference sequence). This CDR3 comprises 14 residues. The CDR3 DNA reads TGTGCCAGCAGTTATGGGCCGAACACCGGGGAGCTGTTTTTT. This codes for CASSYGPNTGELFF.

This chain connects TRBV10-1 to TRBJ2-3; 14 nucleotides align to TRBD2. V dropped 6 bases and J dropped 4; count of bases not matched to a gene: 3. Germline V lookup: CDR1 WNHNN, CDR2 SYGVQD (reference sequence). The CDR3 spans 15 residues. Written as DNA, the CDR3 is TGCGCCAGCAGACAGACTAGCGGGAGGGCAGATACGCAGTATTTT. It codes for CASRQTSGRADTQYF.